The clone carrying this T cell receptor (beta chain) was recorded at least ten times. Its antigen is as yet unknown. TCRdb ran MiXCR on the 5' RACE reads and lists one entry per CDR3 protein. The profile covers hundreds of thousands of distinct CDR3 sequences, with around 13% appearing a single time and roughly 3.1% taken by the ten largest. CDR1 and CDR2 from the germline V gene are SNHLY and FYNNEI. This CDR3 is built from 13 residues. V shed 7 bases and J shed 5 bases, with 12 bases lying between them. This entry comes from a study of T cells after yellow fever vaccination. Overall study findings and caveats: At around 96% for CD4 and over 80% for CD8, most primary-vaccination clones showed up again after the booster.

This receptor was identified in a man aged 18 to 35 who received the YFV17D yellow fever vaccine. Specimen: CD4+ T cells sorted from PBMCs, collected 15 days after the yellow fever booster vaccination. The V and J genes are TRBV2 and TRBJ2-1; D unresolved. The CDR3 region is CASTTASDNEQFF. CDR3 bases: TGTGCCAGCACCACCGCCTCGGACAATGAGCAGTTCTTC.